The 6 T cell receptor beta chains in this list originate from one sample, sequenced in a study of blood T cells in healthy people across ages. The authors ran a second PCR of 7 to 11 cycles using a sample-barcoded 5' primer and a J-beta primer mix. TCRdb re-called the 5' RACE reads through MiXCR, storing one row per CDR3 protein. The data contain 1.5 million to 2 million distinct CDR3 sequences, around half of them seen just once; the ten biggest clones take up less than 2.5%. Sequenced sample: blood. These receptor sequences come from a woman in her forties in good health.

The chain couples TRBV12-3 or TRBV12-4 to TRBJ2-7; D not certain. Between the trimmed V and J ends, which lost 6 bases and 4 bases, there was a span of 19 bases. The CDR3 covers 15 residues. The CDR3: CASRRQGLGPYEQYF. The CDR3 DNA reads TGTGCCAGCAGGCGACAAGGGTTAGGGCCTTACGAGCAGTACTTC.

This clonotype occurred once. The V call is TRBV29-1, the J call TRBJ2-1; D is unclear. This CDR3 contains 12 residues. Per the germline V gene, CDR1 is SQVTM and CDR2 is ANQGSEA. V lost 4 bases and J lost 6, with 10 bases in between. The CDR3 DNA sequence: TGCAGCGTTGTGAACAAGGGCAATGAGCAGTTCTTC. Its translation: CSVVNKGNEQFF.

The chain recombines TRBV28 with TRBJ2-4; perhaps TRBD2 as D (7 bases). Germline loops: CDR1 MDHEN, CDR2 SYDVKM. The CDR3 has 16 residues. V lost 8 bases to trimming and J lost 13 bases, with 30 bases between them. The CDR3 loop is CASHPKRGGGPKEQYF. In DNA, the CDR3 is TGTGCCAGCCATCCTAAGAGAGGGGGGGGGCCTAAGGAGCAGTACTTC.

The chain joins TRBV28 to TRBJ2-4, with D unresolved. The J call may be wrong; the DNA end is better matched by TRBJ2-5. Germline lookup yields CDR1 MDHEN and CDR2 SYDVKM. The CDR3 is made up of 14 amino acids. The CDR3 DNA reads TGTGCCGGCAAAAGAGGTTCCCTACAAGAGACCCAGTACTTC. Amino acid sequence: CAGKRGSLQETQYF.

The chain is built from TRBV5-1 and TRBJ1-2; TRBD1 matches 7 bases. Germline V gene lookup returns CDR1 SGHRS and CDR2 YFSETQ. The CDR3 is made up of 13 amino acids. Losses at the gene ends were 6 bases for V and 5 bases for J; bases not matched to a gene: 7. Written as DNA, the CDR3 is TGCGCCAGCACAAAGGGACAGCTATATGGCTACACCTTC. This gives the protein CASTKGQLYGYTF.

The table lists this clonotype with a few counts. The rearrangement uses TRBV7-9 and TRBJ2-7; tentative D call: TRBD1 (7 bases). The CDR3 runs 12 residues. Trimming removed 3 bases from V and 7 bases from J, with 10 bases in between. Germline V gene sequence: CDR1 SEHNR, CDR2 FQNEAQ (reference sequence). The CDR3: CASSFAGQEQYF. In DNA form, the CDR3 reads TGTGCCAGCAGCTTTGCGGGACAGGAGCAGTACTTC.